Each of the 30 T cell receptor beta chains below was sequenced from the same sample in a study of T cells in Graves' hyperthyroidism and ophthalmopathy. RNA transcripts gave rise to amplified TCR beta CDR3 regions. The study used the HTBI primer set for a first-round RT-PCR of the TCR CDR3. In TCRdb, the multiplex PCR reads were re-called with MiXCR into one record per CDR3 protein. Among 250,000 to 300,000 distinct CDR3 sequences listed, around 20% were seen once. Sequenced material: blood. These receptors all come from a man aged 50 to 60 with Graves' ophthalmopathy.

This clonotype came up a few times. The DNA of the CDR3 is TGTGCCAGCAGCTTATCAGGTTCCCTGAACACTGAAGCTTTCTTT. Its protein product is CASSLSGSLNTEAFF. The chain has TRBV7-8 and TRBJ1-1; D is undetermined. Germline values: CDR1 SGHVS, CDR2 FQNEAQ. V lost 2 bases and J lost 0, with 10 bases in between. The CDR3 spans 15 residues. The full variable domain, rest sourced from reference TRBV7-8 and TRBJ1-1, is GAGVSQSPRYKVAKRGQDVALRCDPISGHVSLFWYQQALGQGPEFLTYFQNEAQLDKSGLPSDRFFAERPEGSVSTLKIQRTQQEDSAVYLCASSLSGSLNTEAFFGQGTRLTVV.

This clonotype was counted between two and nine times. The chain employs TRBV6-2 or TRBV6-3 and TRBJ2-1; D tentatively fits TRBD1 or TRBD2 (7 bases each). Germline V gives CDR1 MNHEY, CDR2 SVGEGT. Trimming pared 5 bases from V and 6 bases from J, leaving 20 bases between. This CDR3 has 16 amino acids. The CDR3 here is CASSPRQGGLGNEQFF. The CDR3 nucleotides read TGTGCCAGCAGTCCCAGACAGGGAGGGTTAGGCAATGAGCAGTTCTTC.

Remarks on this clonotype: At one end the junction does not follow the germline gene, possibly because of a read error. The V call is TRBV2, the J call TRBJ2-1, with 10 bases identical to TRBD2. The CDR3 is made up of 18 amino acids. Per germline, CDR1 SNHLY and CDR2 FYNNEI. CDR3 region: CASSQDPAGGLWDNEQFF. The CDR3 nucleotides read TGCGCCAGCAGCCAAGATCCAGCGGGAGGGCTTTGGGACAATGAGCAGTTCTTC.

The CDR3 spells CASSTPRQGVWTGELFF. The CDR3 region has the DNA TGTGCCAGCAGTACCCCGAGACAGGGGGTATGGACCGGGGAGCTGTTTTTT. V usage is TRBV11-2 and J usage is TRBJ2-2; 9 nucleotides align to TRBD1. The CDR3 consists of 17 residues. The V and J ends lost 6 bases and 5 bases, in that order; junction bases with no gene match: 13. Germline-derived CDR1 and CDR2 are SGHAT and FQNNGV.

This clonotype was counted at least ten times. The chain carries TRBV11-2 and TRBJ2-7, with D possibly matching TRBD1 (5 bases). The germline V gene has CDR1 SGHAT and CDR2 FQNNGV. This CDR3 is built from 12 residues. With 6 bases removed from V and 3 bases from J, the gap between germline ends came to 9 bases. The CDR3 nucleotides read TGTGCCAGCAGGGGCAGGGTCTACGAGCAGTACTTC. This encodes CASRGRVYEQYF.

This clonotype appeared many times. V and J are TRBV28 and TRBJ1-1, with TRBD1 identical over 8 bases. V was pared by 5 bases and J by 8 bases, with 7 bases of the junction left unmatched. The length of the CDR3 is 13 residues. The germline V gene encodes CDR1 MDHEN and CDR2 SYDVKM. The CDR3 loop is CASSDRTGREAFF. The CDR3 DNA follows: TGTGCCAGCAGTGACCGGACAGGGCGAGAAGCTTTCTTT.

This clonotype was observed a handful of times. V usage is TRBV20-1 and J usage is TRBJ2-6; no definite D call. Trimming left V 0 bases short and J 8 bases short, with 8 bases between. The CDR3 length is 13 residues. From germline, CDR1 is DFQATT and CDR2 SNEGSKA (reference sequence). CDR3 protein: CSAREVGSNVLTF. CDR3 DNA sequence: TGCAGTGCTAGAGAGGTCGGCTCCAACGTCCTGACTTTC.

The rearrangement uses TRBV19 and TRBJ2-1, with 7 bases identical to TRBD1. The germline V gene has CDR1 LNHDA and CDR2 SQIVND (reference sequence). Losses at the gene ends were 5 bases for V and 5 bases for J; bases not matched to a gene: 12. CDR3 length: 16 residues. The DNA for the CDR3 is TGTGCCAGTAGTGCTCCGGGACAGAGACCCAACAATGAGCAGTTCTTC. This sequence encodes CASSAPGQRPNNEQFF.

This clonotype was found many times. The chain combines TRBV30 with TRBJ1-1; a weak D match, TRBD1 (6 bases). Trimming removed 2 bases at V and 4 bases at J, with 11 bases between. The CDR3 loop spans 13 amino acids. Germline V CDR1 and CDR2: GTSNPN, SVGIG (reference sequence). The DNA of the CDR3 is TGTGCCTGGAGTAGAACAGGGATCACTGAAGCTTTCTTT. Protein sequence: CAWSRTGITEAFF.

This clonotype was detected a few times. The chain employs TRBV20-1 and TRBJ1-6; no clear D gene. The CDR3 runs to 14 residues. Between the trimmed V and J ends, which lost 2 bases and 3 bases, there was a span of 8 bases. CDR1 is DFQATT and CDR2 is SNEGSKA in the germline V gene (reference sequence). CDR3 sequence (DNA): TGCAGTGCTAGAAGGCAGGACTATAATTCACCCCTCCACTTT. Translating it yields CSARRQDYNSPLHF.

The chain employs TRBV30 and TRBJ1-1; TRBD1 matches 10 bases. In germline, CDR1 is GTSNPN, CDR2 SVGIG (reference sequence). V lost 5 bases, J lost 0 bases, and 6 bases stayed unmatched. The CDR3 contains 15 residues. As DNA, the CDR3 is TGTGCCTGGGTATGGACAGGGGGGATGAACACTGAAGCTTTCTTT. This translates into CAWVWTGGMNTEAFF.

This clonotype was observed many times. The V gene is TRBV20-1, the J gene TRBJ2-7; 10 bases map to TRBD2. Trimming took 6 bases from V and 2 from J; bases not matched to a gene: 13. Germline V CDR1 and CDR2: DFQATT, SNEGSKA (reference sequence). CDR3 length: 16 amino acids. The CDR3 DNA reads TGCAGTGCAATCCATCCCTGGACTAGCGGACCCTACGAGCAGTACTTC. Protein: CSAIHPWTSGPYEQYF.

This clonotype was picked up many times. The chain couples TRBV7-9 to TRBJ2-2; D ambiguous. The ends were cut back, 7 bases at V and 5 bases at J, with 14 bases in the middle. The germline V gene has CDR1 SEHNR and CDR2 FQNEAQ (reference sequence). The CDR3 covers 14 residues. CDR3 loop: CASNRIALTGELFF. For the CDR3, the DNA is TGTGCCAGCAACCGGATAGCCTTGACCGGGGAGCTGTTTTTT.

This clonotype was recorded at least ten times. The chain recombines TRBV27 with TRBJ2-1, with TRBD1 as a possible D gene (5 bases). The CDR3 covers 12 residues. The V end was cut by 2 bases, the J end by 8 bases, with 7 bases between. CDR1 MNHEY and CDR2 SMNVEV come from the germline V gene (reference sequence). CDR3 amino acids: CASSLQGDEQFF. Written as DNA, the CDR3 is TGTGCCAGCAGTTTACAGGGCGATGAGCAGTTCTTC.

For the CDR3, the DNA is TGTGCCACCAGTAGAAGCGGGAGGGCCCCCCCCGGGGAGCTGTTTTTT. This gives the protein CATSRSGRAPPGELFF. The chain links TRBV24-1 to TRBJ2-2; 10 nucleotides line up with TRBD2. Germline CDR1 is KGHDR and CDR2 is SFDVKD. V lost 6 bases and J lost 6; bases outside the gene matches: 9. This CDR3 has 16 residues.

At least ten counts were recorded for this clonotype. This rearrangement joins TRBV10-3 to TRBJ2-1, with 8 bases aligning to TRBD2. CDR3 length: 16 amino acids. Per germline, CDR1 ENHRY and CDR2 SYGVKD. J gave up 0 bases and V 2 bases, and 3 bases lay outside the gene matches. In DNA, the CDR3 is TGTGCCATCAGTGAGCGGGGGGGGAACTCCTACAATGAGCAGTTCTTC. Residues: CAISERGGNSYNEQFF.

At least ten counts were recorded for this clonotype. The genes are TRBV6-1 and TRBJ1-2, with 9 bases that match TRBD1. Losses at the gene ends were 4 bases for V and 7 bases for J; bases not matched to a gene: 4. CDR1 MNHNS and CDR2 SASEGT come from the germline V gene. The CDR3 totals 13 residues. The DNA for the CDR3 is TGTGCCAGCAGTGCGCCGGGACAGGGTGGCTACACCTTC. This codes for CASSAPGQGGYTF.

V is TRBV4-1 and J is TRBJ2-3; 13 bases map to TRBD2. Losses at the gene ends were 4 bases for V and 3 bases for J; bases not matched to a gene: 7. CDR1 is MGHRA, CDR2 YSYEKL, per germline. CDR3 length equals 17 residues. The CDR3 spells CASSRGLAGSETDTQYF. The CDR3 coding sequence is TGCGCCAGCAGCCGGGGACTAGCGGGATCAGAGACAGATACGCAGTATTTT.

This clonotype appeared many times. The chain combines TRBV20-1 with TRBJ1-4; the D gene is possibly TRBD1 (5 bases). V lost 3 bases and J 7 bases, leaving 12 bases between the germline ends. Germline V gene data show CDR1 as DFQATT and CDR2 as SNEGSKA (reference sequence). The CDR3 has 13 amino acids. The CDR3 reads CSASVRVGEKLFF. CDR3 sequence (DNA): TGCAGTGCTAGTGTCAGGGTTGGTGAAAAACTGTTTTTT.

This clonotype was seen repeatedly, ten times or more. The chain is built from TRBV28 and TRBJ1-2; D may be TRBD1 (6 bases). This CDR3 spans 14 amino acids. The germline V gene encodes CDR1 MDHEN and CDR2 SYDVKM. V was trimmed by 3 bases and J by 2 bases, leaving 10 bases between them. The CDR3 nucleotides are TGTGCCAGCAGTTTCCTACAGGGAAACTATGGCTACACCTTC. It translates to CASSFLQGNYGYTF.

The chain carries TRBV6-1 and TRBJ1-4; a possible D gene is TRBD1 (6 bases). The ends were cut back, 7 bases at V and 5 bases at J, with 11 bases in the middle. The CDR3 consists of 13 residues. Per germline, CDR1 MNHNS and CDR2 SASEGT. CDR3 loop: CASNRVGNEKLFF. CDR3 in DNA: TGTGCCAGCAACAGGGTTGGGAATGAAAAACTGTTTTTT.

This clonotype was counted ten times or more. The chain employs TRBV20-1 and TRBJ2-1; 11 bases are shared with TRBD1. The CDR3 sequence is 15 residues long. Germline assignment: CDR1 DFQATT and CDR2 SNEGSKA (reference sequence). J lost 7 bases, V lost 5 bases, and 10 bases had no gene match. CDR3 amino acids: CSAPTGGQGENEQFF. As DNA, the CDR3 is TGCAGTGCTCCGACGGGGGGACAGGGGGAGAATGAGCAGTTCTTC.

This clonotype was recorded a few times. The rearrangement links TRBV29-1 to TRBJ2-1; 13 positions agree with TRBD2. V was clipped by 6 bases and J by 15 bases; unmatched bases: 8. The CDR3 length is 12 residues. CDR1 is SQVTM and CDR2 is ANQGSEA in the germline V gene. CDR3 nucleotide sequence: TGCAGCGTACTCGGGACTAGCGGGGTCTTGTTCTTC. Residues: CSVLGTSGVLFF.

The chain has TRBV5-4 and TRBJ1-3, with 8 nucleotides matching TRBD1. The germline gives CDR1 SGHNT, CDR2 YYREEE (reference sequence). This CDR3 comprises 15 residues. V shed 4 bases, J shed 3 bases, and the junction held 6 bases outside the gene matches. The CDR3 loop reads CASSATGGYGNTIYF. The CDR3 DNA follows: TGTGCCAGCAGCGCTACAGGGGGATATGGAAACACCATATATTTT.

This clonotype was counted a few times. The gene calls are TRBV14 and TRBJ1-2, with a weak D call TRBD1 (6 bases). The CDR3 totals 18 residues. The V gene lost 4 bases and the J gene lost 7 bases, with 28 bases spanning the gap. CDR1 is SGHDN, CDR2 FVKESK, per germline. CDR3 in DNA: TGTGCCAGCAGCCTTACCACCCGACAGGACGCTACTATGGCTGGCTACACCTTC. It translates to CASSLTTRQDATMAGYTF.

Concerning this clonotype itself: Compared with germline, one end of the junction differs, possibly owing to a read error. The chain joins TRBV28 to TRBJ1-1; possibly TRBD1 for D (5 bases). CDR3 size: 14 residues. CDR1 and CDR2 from the germline V gene are MDHEN and SYDVKM. CDR3 sequence reads: CANSLVLGGTEAFF. Here the CDR3 DNA reads TGTGCCAACAGTTTAGTTTTGGGGGGCACTGAAGCTTTCTTT.

This clonotype was observed at least ten times. The chain couples TRBV7-3 to TRBJ2-1; D could derive from TRBD1 or TRBD2 (5 bases each). The length of the CDR3 is 15 residues. CDR1 SGHTA and CDR2 FQGTGA come from the germline V gene. Trimming shortened V by 0 bases and J by 4 bases, and 10 bases separated the two germline ends. The CDR3 reads CASSLTGDGYNEQFF. In DNA, the CDR3 is TGTGCCAGCAGCTTAACTGGGGACGGATACAATGAGCAGTTCTTC.

This clonotype was counted between two and nine times. This sequence joins TRBV6-1 and TRBJ2-1; the D gene is possibly TRBD1 (6 bases). Germline V CDR1 and CDR2: MNHNS, SASEGT. The length of the CDR3 is 19 residues. Trimming left V 7 bases short and J 3 bases short, with 28 bases between. As DNA, the CDR3 is TGTGCCAGCAAATCGGGACAACAAACCCACCCCGCTTACTACAATGAGCAGTTCTTC. Its protein is CASKSGQQTHPAYYNEQFF.

The chain links TRBV10-3 to TRBJ1-1; 9 bases line up with TRBD1. Germline V CDR1 and CDR2: ENHRY, SYGVKD. J was trimmed by 3 bases and V by 6 bases; bases with no gene match: 2. The CDR3 is 13 amino acids. CDR3 sequence: CAISGDRDTEAFF. DNA for the CDR3: TGTGCCATCAGCGGGGACAGGGACACTGAAGCTTTCTTT.

This clonotype was counted only a few times. V gene TRBV20-1 combines with J gene TRBJ1-2; D is ambiguous. This CDR3 has 15 amino acids. Germline lookup yields CDR1 DFQATT and CDR2 SNEGSKA (reference sequence). Deletions cut 4 bases from V and 0 bases from J, with 15 bases between. CDR3 DNA: TGCAGTGCTACTCTCGGCCTAGGGTCTAACTATGGCTACACCTTC. Translated: CSATLGLGSNYGYTF.